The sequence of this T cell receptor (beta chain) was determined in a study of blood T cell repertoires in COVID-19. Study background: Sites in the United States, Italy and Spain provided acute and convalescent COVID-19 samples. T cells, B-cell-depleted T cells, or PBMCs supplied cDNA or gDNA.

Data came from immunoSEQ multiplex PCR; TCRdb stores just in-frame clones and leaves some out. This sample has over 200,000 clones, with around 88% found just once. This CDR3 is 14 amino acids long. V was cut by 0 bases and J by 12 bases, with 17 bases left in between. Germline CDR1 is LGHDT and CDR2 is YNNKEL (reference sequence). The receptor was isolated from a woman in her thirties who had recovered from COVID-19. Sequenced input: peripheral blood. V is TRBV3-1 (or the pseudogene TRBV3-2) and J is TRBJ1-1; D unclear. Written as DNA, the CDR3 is TGTGCCAGCAGCCAAGAAGGTTTAGGAGGGCGGACTTTCTTT. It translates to CASSQEGLGGRTFF.